Listed here are 7 T cell receptor beta chains from one sample, sequenced in a study of T cell responses to AZD1222 COVID-19 vaccine. Measured with immunoSEQ multiplex PCR; TCRdb has only the in-frame clones, and not every one. Among over 100,000 clones listed, around nine tenths were seen once. Source: peripheral blood, taken on day 0 of AZD1222 vaccination. Source of these receptors: an adult in good health.

This clone was observed a single time. This chain links TRBV12-3 or TRBV12-4 with TRBJ1-1; D is possibly TRBD1 (5 bases). V was pared by 6 bases and J by 4 bases, with 9 bases between. This CDR3 has 12 residues. CDR3 DNA sequence: TGTGCCAGCAGGCCGGGGGGCACTGAAGCTTTCTTT. Protein: CASRPGGTEAFF.

This chain joins TRBV5-4 and TRBJ2-3; D unclear. This CDR3 comprises 14 residues. V lost 3 bases and J lost 6, with 14 bases in between. Looked up from germline, CDR1 is SGHNT and CDR2 is YYREEE (reference sequence). The CDR3 DNA reads as TGTGCCAGCAGCTCCGGCGGCGGCCGGGATACGCAGTATTTT. Protein sequence: CASSSGGGRDTQYF. Looking up the rest from reference TRBV5-4 and TRBJ2-3 gives the full variable domain: ETGVTQSPTHLIKTRGQQVTLRCSSQSGHNTVSWYQQALGQGPQFIFQYYREEENGRGNFPPRFSGLQFPNYSSELNVNALELDDSALYLCASSSGGGRDTQYFGPGTRLTVL.

This clone was observed a handful of times. The genes are TRBV5-1 and TRBJ1-1; TRBD1 aligns across 8 bases. V shed 5 bases and J 1 base; nucleotides not matched to a gene: 10. The CDR3 is made up of 16 amino acids. CDR1 SGHRS and CDR2 YFSETQ come from the germline V gene. In nucleotides, the CDR3 is TGCGCCAGCAGATCACAGGCAGGGGGCCAGAACACTGAAGCTTTCTTT. Protein product: CASRSQAGGQNTEAFF.

This clone has a single count. This chain links TRBV3-1 (or the pseudogene TRBV3-2) with TRBJ1-5, with 8 bases aligning to TRBD1. The CDR3 is 19 residues long. V lost 3 bases to trimming and J lost 0 bases; unmatched junction nucleotides: 13. The V gene's germline CDR1 is LGHDT and CDR2 YNNKEL (reference sequence). CDR3: CASSQRGTGGSYSNQPQHF. The CDR3 DNA reads TGTGCCAGCAGCCAGAGAGGTACAGGGGGATCCTATAGCAATCAGCCCCAGCATTTT.

The chain couples TRBV18 to TRBJ2-1; TRBD1 agrees at 7 bases. This CDR3 is 16 amino acids long. Germline V gene lookup returns CDR1 KGHSH and CDR2 LQKENI. The junction had 8 bases not matched to a gene; V was cut back by 1 base and J by 5 bases. The chain's CDR3 is CASSPQTGLLNNEQFF. In DNA, the CDR3 is TGTGCCAGCTCACCACAGACAGGGCTCCTTAACAATGAGCAGTTCTTC.

The chain has TRBV28 and TRBJ1-1, with a tentative D call TRBD1 (6 bases). CDR1 and CDR2 from the germline V gene are MDHEN and SYDVKM. There are 13 residues in the CDR3. The V end was cut by 7 bases, the J end by 1 base, with 10 bases between. The CDR3, as DNA: TGTGCCAGCATTGGGGGGCCGAACACTGAAGCTTTCTTT. This sequence encodes CASIGGPNTEAFF.

This sequence joins TRBV30 and TRBJ2-7; D perhaps matches TRBD2 (5 bases). Trimming shortened V by 2 bases and J by 7 bases, and 15 bases separated the two germline ends. Looked up from germline, CDR1 is GTSNPN and CDR2 is SVGIG (reference sequence). This CDR3 spans 13 amino acids. CDR3 region: CAWSLLGLGEQYF. In nucleotides, the CDR3 is TGTGCCTGGAGTCTCCTAGGACTTGGGGAGCAGTACTTC. Using reference TRBV30 and TRBJ2-7 for the parts outside the CDR3, the full variable domain is SQTIHQWPATLVQPVGSPLSLECTVEGTSNPNLYWYRQAAGRGLQLLFYSVGIGQISSEVPQNLSASRPQDRQFILSSKKLLLSDSGFYLCAWSLLGLGEQYFGPGTRLTVT.